This T cell receptor beta chain is drawn from a study of shared clonotypes between healthy human individuals. On the study more broadly: Contributing individuals were two females and three males aged 18 to 49. Whole-study results and caveats: Approximately 5% was the fraction of naive CD4 clonotypes found shared across a few donors. Against clonotypes common to all four donors, non-shared ones had lower generation probabilities.

The V gene's germline CDR1 is GTSNPN and CDR2 SVGIG (reference sequence). Trimming shortened V by 1 base and J by 4 bases, and 14 bases separated the two germline ends. The CDR3 contains 15 residues. Clones were read by immunoSEQ multiplex PCR, and TCRdb kept only the in-frame ones, dropping some. The repertoire holds roughly 810,000 clones, with 96% as singletons. Of note for this clone: The antigen remains unidentified.

Terminally differentiated effector memory CD45RA+ cells were left out of the naive CD8 fraction, which was CD45RO-negative and positively selected for CCR7. This receptor was identified in a man between 25 and 39 years old in good health. The V and J genes are TRBV30 and TRBJ2-1, with D possibly TRBD2 on 6 matching bases. Sequenced material: naive CD8+ T cells sorted from blood. The CDR3 coding sequence is TGTGCCTGGAGTGGCGGGGAGCTCGGATACAATGAGCAGTTCTTC. This translates into CAWSGGELGYNEQFF.